This T cell receptor (beta chain) was retrieved from a study of CD8 T cells in Susac syndrome (dated by TCRdb to the late 2010s). General notes on the study: Among the Susac syndrome patients who were sequenced, clinically active disease was present in five or six and clinical remission was observed in roughly eight. At blood withdrawal, Susac syndrome patients were either therapy-naive, taking corticosteroids (in some cases with IVIg as well), or taking IVIg alone. The study used repertoire sequencing to test whether antigen drove CD8+ T cell activation and differentiation in Susac syndrome.

Peripheral blood CD8+ and CD4+ T cells from healthy donors, Susac syndrome patients and multiple sclerosis patients were profiled using high-throughput TCR beta sequencing. The Susac syndrome patients fulfilled recently defined diagnostic criteria for either definite or probable disease. CD8+ TEMRA cells were enriched by FACS, while bulk CD8+ and CD4+ T cells were purified by magnetic negative isolation. Blood was collected in EDTA tubes and processed within 24 hours, with PBMCs isolated through density gradient centrifugation. PBMCs intended for TCR sequencing were cryopreserved in liquid nitrogen and were subsequently thawed in a 37 degrees C water bath. A purity of at least 90% was achieved for sorted or isolated CD4+, CD8+ and CD8+ TEMRA cells. Results and caveats for the whole study, not just this receptor: The TCR sequencing and HLA analysis was acknowledged to have included a relatively small number of individuals. No clonal expansion was detected in the CD4+ T cell repertoire of Susac syndrome patients.

Details on this clonotype: Its antigen is still unknown. Base qualities are not at hand, and no much larger clone is one base apart.

Per the germline V gene (reference sequence), MNHEY is the CDR1 and SMNVEV is the CDR2. Between the V and J ends, shortened by 3 bases and 1 base respectively, the junction contains 4 bases. From its cysteine to its phenylalanine, the CDR3 spans 13 amino acids. Just CDR3 DNA is preserved here, 39 bases in frame from base 1. RNA was extracted using the RNeasy kit, and roughly 0.5 to 1 microgram was reverse transcribed with random hexamers. The immunoSEQ multiplex PCR assay, which covers 54 Vbeta and 13 Jbeta segments, was used to amplify TCR beta CDR3 regions. PCR amplification bias was corrected by using a synthetic template baseline for primer optimization and computational correction. As for the authors' bioinformatics: Reads were annotated to V, D and J genes according to IMGT and were analyzed with immunoSEQ Analyzer, with only productive sequences retained. Clonality was calculated as one minus the Shannon entropy normalized by log2 of the number of productive unique sequences. For each patient and control, public and private clones were evaluated among the 100 most prevalent clones. Susac-specific clones were defined as absent from healthy and MS cohorts, around 1,000 published viral clones and other ImmuneACCESS disease sequences. In-frame beta chains were kept once TCRdb had trimmed the public reads at Q25 with fastp and called clones with MiXCR. Identical CDR3 proteins give one entry, which carries the most common genes and DNA. The V and J calls were determined by TCRdb, not by the authors. Recorded for this sample are approximately 190,000 distinct CDR3 sequences; 90% to 97% of them occurred a single time. Approximately 0.1% of the sample goes to the ten largest clones.

Recombination linked TRBV27 to TRBJ2-4; the D gene lacks a confident call. What was sequenced was CD4+ T cells from PBMCs. This sequence originates from a human donor with Susac syndrome. The DNA sequence is given as TGTGCCAGCAGTTTTTCGGCCAAAAACATTCAGTACTTC. Its translation reads: CASSFSAKNIQYF.